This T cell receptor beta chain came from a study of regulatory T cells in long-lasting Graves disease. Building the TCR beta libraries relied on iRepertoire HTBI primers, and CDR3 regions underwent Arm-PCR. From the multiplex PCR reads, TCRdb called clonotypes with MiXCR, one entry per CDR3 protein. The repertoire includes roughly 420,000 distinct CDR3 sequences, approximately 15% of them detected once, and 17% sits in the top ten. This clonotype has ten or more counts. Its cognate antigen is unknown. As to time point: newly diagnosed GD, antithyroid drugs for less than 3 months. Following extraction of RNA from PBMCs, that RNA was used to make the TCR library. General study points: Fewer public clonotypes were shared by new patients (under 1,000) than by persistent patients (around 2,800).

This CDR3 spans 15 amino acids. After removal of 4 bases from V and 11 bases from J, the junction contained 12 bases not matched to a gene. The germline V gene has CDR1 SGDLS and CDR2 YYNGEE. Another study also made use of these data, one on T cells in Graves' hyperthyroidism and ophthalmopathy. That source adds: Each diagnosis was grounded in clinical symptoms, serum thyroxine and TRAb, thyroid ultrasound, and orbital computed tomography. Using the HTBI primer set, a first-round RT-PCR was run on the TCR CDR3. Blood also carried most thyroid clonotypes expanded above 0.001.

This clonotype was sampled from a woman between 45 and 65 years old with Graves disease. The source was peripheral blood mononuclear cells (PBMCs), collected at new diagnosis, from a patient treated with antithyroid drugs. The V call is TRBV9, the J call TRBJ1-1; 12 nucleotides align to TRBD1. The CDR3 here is CASSPLGGTGGQAFF. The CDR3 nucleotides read TGTGCCAGCAGCCCTCTCGGGGGGACAGGGGGCCAGGCTTTCTTT.